The 18 T cell receptor beta chains below all came from one sample that was sequenced in a study of CD8+ T cells in alopecia areata (dated by TCRdb to 2017 to 2018). Pooled mouse cutaneous lymph node cells were stained for CD4, CD8alpha, NKG2D, NKG2ACE and other markers and were then sorted on a BD Influx. The library was produced with the immunoSEQ multiplex PCR assay. For TCR sequencing, RNA was extracted from every sample and reverse transcribed into cDNA to serve as template. Not all clones reach the TCRdb copy of this immuneACCESS table, which keeps in-frame sequences only. Checked studies attribute under half of the gap to unresolved V genes and leave the rest unexplained. Across this sample, over 250,000 clones were tabulated and none appeared just once. Jointly, the top ten make up 0.9% to 1.5% of the sample. Sequenced input: CD4+ T cells sorted from a lymph node. The receptors were gathered from a C3H/HeJ mouse with alopecia areata. The MHC haplotype carried by mice of this strain is H2-k.

A word on this clone: Any gene name here is a mouse gene name. From the germline J gene comes the end of the CDR3, since the read stops 4 residues before it. Other DNA sequences in the sample encode the same CDR3. The chain combines TRBV19 with TRBJ2-3, with 7 nucleotides matching TRBD1. CDR3 length: 14 amino acids. Germline CDR1 and CDR2: FNHDT and SITEND (reference sequence). Losses at the gene ends were 3 bases for V and 0 bases for J; bases not matched to a gene: 1. CDR3 bases read: TGTGCCAGCAGTAGGACAGGAAGTGCAGAA. Translating it yields CASSRTGSAE. The full CDR3 is CASSRTGSAETLYF.

As concerns this clone: Genes and germline come from the mouse. The read terminates 4 residues ahead of where the CDR3 ends, so the germline J gene completes it. Different DNA sequences within this sample yield the same CDR3. V usage is TRBV13-2 and J usage is TRBJ2-3; 11 nucleotides agree with TRBD2. The CDR3 runs to 15 residues. Trimming removed 2 bases from V and 3 bases from J; junction bases left unmatched: 2. Germline loops: CDR1 NNHNN, CDR2 SYGAGS (reference sequence). CDR3 DNA, as far as it was read: TGTGCCAGCGGTGAGAACTGGGGGGGCGCAGAA. It is translated as CASGENWGGAE. The CDR3, in full, reads CASGENWGGAETLYF.

For this clone: Here the gene names and germline are mouse. The CDR3 end is not reached by the read, which stops 4 residues before it; the germline J gene fills it in. The chain employs TRBV31 and TRBJ2-4; 12 bases match TRBD1. The CDR3 length is 18 residues. CDR1 is GKSSPN and CDR2 is SITVG in the germline V gene. The ends lost 3 bases at V and 3 bases at J; junction bases unmatched: 13. CDR3 bases read: TGTGCCTGGAGGGGATCCGGGACAGGGGGCGGAAGACAAAAC. Amino acids: CAWRGSGTGGGRQN. Given in full, the CDR3 is CAWRGSGTGGGRQNTLYF.

This clone has only a few counts. The gene symbols are mouse symbols. The read falls 4 residues short of the CDR3 end, and the missing part is taken from the germline J gene. Other DNA sequences in the same sample also yield this CDR3. The chain has TRBV12-1 and TRBJ2-2; D remains unclear. The V end was cut by 0 bases, the J end by 0 bases, with 4 bases between. CDR1 and CDR2 (germline): SGHSN, HYEKVE. This CDR3 is built from 14 residues. The part of the CDR3 DNA that was read is TGTGCCAGCTCTCTCTCTGCAAACACCGGG. It yields the protein CASSLSANTG. The full CDR3 protein is CASSLSANTGQLYF.

This clone was found many times. The listed genes are named as in mouse. The sequence runs out 4 residues before the end of the CDR3; the remainder is reconstructed from the germline J gene. Distinct nucleotide sequences in the sample also encode this CDR3. The chain employs TRBV17 and TRBJ2-3, with 7 bases lining up with TRBD2. The CDR3 consists of 16 residues. The ends lost 0 bases at V and 0 bases at J; junction bases unmatched: 3. The germline V gene has CDR1 MNHDT and CDR2 YYDKIL. CDR3 DNA, as far as it was read: TGTGCTAGCAGTAGAGATTTGGGGGGTAGTGCAGAA. Its protein is CASSRDLGGSAE. The whole CDR3 protein reads CASSRDLGGSAETLYF. The variable domain in full, completed from reference TRBV17 and TRBJ2-3, reads DTTVKQNPRYKLARVGKPVNLICSQTMNHDTMYWYQKKPNQAPKLLLFYYDKILNREADTFEKFQSSRPNNSFCSLYIGSAGLEYSAMYLCASSRDLGGSAETLYFGSGTRLTVL.

Only a few counts were recorded for this clone. Gene names are the mouse ones. The read ends 4 residues before the CDR3 terminus; that terminus is restored from the germline J gene. The chain carries TRBV13-1 and TRBJ2-5; D possibly corresponds to TRBD2 (7 bases). The CDR3 is made up of 13 amino acids. Germline V gene sequence: CDR1 NSHNY, CDR2 SYGAGN. The DNA read from the CDR3 is TGTGCCAGCAGGAGGGGGGCTGAGGAC. Its protein is CASRRGAED. The whole CDR3 sequence reads CASRRGAEDTQYF.

Regarding this clone: The genes and germline here are from mouse. Coverage ceases 4 residues before the CDR3 finishes, and the germline J gene fills in the end. V and J are TRBV19 and TRBJ1-2, with D possibly matching TRBD1 (6 bases). V was trimmed by 1 base and J by 1 base, leaving 8 bases between them. The CDR3 loop spans 14 amino acids. CDR1 is FNHDT, CDR2 SITEND, per germline (reference sequence). CDR3 DNA (partial): TGTGCCAGCAGTATATCGGGACAAAACTCC. Translating gives CASSISGQNS. The CDR3 in its entirety is CASSISGQNSDYTF.

As to this clone: Gene names follow the mouse nomenclature. The read finishes 3 residues shy of the CDR3 end, and the germline J gene is used to complete it. The chain links TRBV31 to TRBJ1-6, with D perhaps TRBD1 (6 bases). TRBJ1-6 is an ORF, and what it does is uncertain. The CDR3 is made up of 13 amino acids. Germline V gene lookup returns CDR1 GKSSPN and CDR2 SITVG. The V gene lost 3 bases and the J gene lost 9 bases, with 12 bases spanning the gap. This CDR3 is CAWRPGESSPLYF. CDR3 DNA, as far as it was read: TGTGCCTGGAGACCAGGGGAGAGTTCGCCC.

This clone occurred many times. Mouse gene names apply. The read terminates 4 residues before the CDR3 end, so the remaining end is supplied by the germline J gene. Other nucleotide sequences from this sample produce the same CDR3. J is TRBJ2-4 and V is TRBV31; D may correspond to TRBD1 or TRBD2 (6 bases each). V was pared by 0 bases and J by 0 bases, with 7 bases between. Germline CDR1 and CDR2: GKSSPN and SITVG. This CDR3 has 14 residues. Incomplete CDR3 DNA: TGTGCCTGGAGTCTGGGGGCTAGTCAAAAC. Its protein is CAWSLGASQN. The full CDR3 protein is CAWSLGASQNTLYF.

The table lists this clone with a few counts. The genes and germline here are from mouse. The CDR3 is cut off 4 residues early in the read; its end comes from the germline J gene. This chain joins TRBV17 and TRBJ2-1; 10 bases align to TRBD2. The CDR3 length is 12 residues. Germline V lookup: CDR1 MNHDT, CDR2 YYDKIL. The V and J ends lost 10 bases and 6 bases, in that order; junction bases with no gene match: 3. This CDR3 is CATGGALAEQFF. Partial CDR3 DNA: TGTGCTACTGGGGGGGCGCTTGCT. The full variable domain, completed using reference TRBV17 and TRBJ2-1, is DTTVKQNPRYKLARVGKPVNLICSQTMNHDTMYWYQKKPNQAPKLLLFYYDKILNREADTFEKFQSSRPNNSFCSLYIGSAGLEYSAMYLCATGGALAEQFFGPGTRLTVL.

For this clone: These gene names are mouse names. The CDR3 is cut off 4 residues early in the read; its end comes from the germline J gene. The chain joins TRBV1 to TRBJ1-1; 10 bases fit TRBD1. The CDR3 is 16 amino acids. Germline CDR1 and CDR2: NSQYPW and LRSPGD (reference sequence). After removal of 3 bases from V and 0 bases from J, the junction contained 4 bases not matched to a gene. The CDR3: CTCSAAGTGANTEVFF. CDR3 DNA, as far as it was read: TGCACCTGCAGTGCGGCCGGGACAGGGGCAAACACA.

About this clone itself: The gene names here belong to mouse. Read coverage stops 4 residues before the CDR3 terminus; the germline J gene supplies the remainder. This chain joins TRBV1 and TRBJ1-1; D not resolved. The CDR3 is made up of 14 amino acids. Trimming stripped 0 bases from V and 4 bases from J, with 9 bases between. Germline V CDR1 and CDR2: NSQYPW, LRSPGD (reference sequence). The part of the CDR3 DNA that was read is TGCACCTGCAGTGCAGATGTCAGCCTCACA. It specifies CTCSADVSLT. The CDR3, in full, reads CTCSADVSLTEVFF.

Concerning this clone itself: Gene names follow the mouse nomenclature. The missing CDR3 end, 4 residues past where the read stops, is filled in from the germline J gene. The chain is built from TRBV13-1 and TRBJ2-2; D gene unclear. V lost 3 bases to trimming and J lost 0 bases, with 3 bases between them. CDR3 size: 13 residues. CDR1 is NSHNY, CDR2 SYGAGN, per germline. The chain's CDR3 is CASSATNTGQLYF. Incomplete CDR3 DNA: TGTGCCAGCAGTGCAACAAACACCGGG.

The table lists this clone with a few counts. The genes are named according to mouse. The read stops 4 residues short of the end of the CDR3; the missing end is completed from the germline J gene. Other nucleotide sequences from this sample produce the same CDR3. This chain joins TRBV31 and TRBJ1-2; tentative D call: TRBD1 (5 bases). V lost 4 bases and J lost 2, with 5 bases in between. CDR1 is GKSSPN and CDR2 is SITVG in the germline V gene. This CDR3 has 11 residues. The CDR3 sequence is CAWTGNSDYTF. The CDR3 DNA, read in part, is TGTGCCTGGACAGGGAACTCC.

For this clone: Here the gene names and germline are mouse. The read is 4 residues too short to cover the CDR3 end, so that end is filled in from the germline J gene. The V and J genes are TRBV5 and TRBJ2-2; 9 bases are a match to TRBD2. Germline loops: CDR1 LGHNA, CDR2 YNLKQL (reference sequence). The junction had 2 bases not matched to a gene; V was cut back by 0 bases and J by 0 bases. The CDR3 is made up of 17 amino acids. The CDR3 protein is CASSQEGDWANTGQLYF. The covered CDR3 bases are TGTGCCAGCAGCCAAGAAGGGGACTGGGCAAACACCGGG.

This clone was seen more than once but under ten times. Genes and germline come from the mouse. The read terminates 4 residues before the CDR3 end, so the remaining end is supplied by the germline J gene. The rearrangement links TRBV13-2 to TRBJ2-2; 9 bases map to TRBD1. The CDR3 is 13 amino acids. Germline loops: CDR1 NNHNN, CDR2 SYGAGS (reference sequence). The CDR3 region is CATSTGGDGQLYF. Partial CDR3 DNA: TGTGCCACCTCGACAGGGGGGGACGGG.

This clone was counted a few times. Germline and genes here are mouse. The CDR3 end lies 4 residues beyond the end of the read and is filled in from the germline J gene. Other nucleotide sequences from this sample produce the same CDR3. The chain joins TRBV19 to TRBJ2-3, with a possible D match to TRBD1 (6 bases). CDR1 and CDR2 (germline): FNHDT, SITEND (reference sequence). Trimming took off 5 bases at V and 1 base at J, with 14 bases between the two ends. The CDR3 has 15 amino acids. The CDR3 reads CASSPGRGGAETLYF. Partial CDR3 DNA: TGTGCCAGCAGCCCCGGCAGGGGTGGTGCAGAA.

This clone was recorded a few times. Each gene name is a mouse one. The read stops 4 residues short of the end of the CDR3; the missing end is completed from the germline J gene. V and J are TRBV29 and TRBJ1-1; D is possibly TRBD1 (6 bases). In germline, CDR1 is MSHET, CDR2 SYDVDS. The CDR3 length is 13 residues. Trimming removed 10 bases at V and 0 bases at J, with 12 bases between. CDR3 amino acids: CANRTVANTEVFF. CDR3 DNA, as far as it was read: TGTGCTAACCGGACAGTTGCAAACACA.